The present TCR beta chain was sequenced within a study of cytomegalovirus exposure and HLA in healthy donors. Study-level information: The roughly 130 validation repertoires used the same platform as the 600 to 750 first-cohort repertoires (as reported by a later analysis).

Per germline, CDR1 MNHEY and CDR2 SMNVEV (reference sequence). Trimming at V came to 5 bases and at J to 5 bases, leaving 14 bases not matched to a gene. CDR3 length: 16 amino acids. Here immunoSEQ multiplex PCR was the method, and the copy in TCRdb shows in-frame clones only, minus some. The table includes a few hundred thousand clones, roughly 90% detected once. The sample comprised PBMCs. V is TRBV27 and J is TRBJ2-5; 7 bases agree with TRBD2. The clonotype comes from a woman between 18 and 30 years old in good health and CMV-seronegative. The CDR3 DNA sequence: TGTGCCAGCAGTCCATACTACCTTTGGGGAGGGGAGACCCAGTACTTC. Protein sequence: CASSPYYLWGGETQYF.